This T cell receptor beta chain derives from a study of T cell repertoires in cytomegalovirus infection. Study summary: Indications came from public TCR beta signatures; they pointed to CMV infection and to a matching HLA type.

This CDR3 comprises 15 residues. The ends lost 10 bases at V and 1 base at J; junction bases unmatched: 8. In TCRdb, the reads were re-called with MiXCR into one record per CDR3 protein. The sample consists of about 400,000 distinct CDR3 sequences, around 18% of them appearing once. Findings of the study overall: Accumulated public TCR beta family frequency recognized individuals carrying CMV together with the relevant HLA. HLA-C-restricted CMV clonotypes gave the most frequent clonotype in two of eight donors.

This clonotype showed up just a few times. Its antigen is not known. The specimen sequenced was PBMCs. The chain uses TRBV12-3 or TRBV12-4 and TRBJ2-1; TRBD1 matches at 9 bases. This TCR derives from a human donor in good health (CMV status not recorded). Some clones in this sample may be carry-over from other donors' samples. The CDR3 spells CAIQGGTGSYNEQFF. In DNA, the CDR3 is TGTGCCATCCAAGGTGGGACAGGGTCCTACAATGAGCAGTTCTTC.